This T cell receptor beta chain was captured by sequencing in a study of T cell responses to AZD1222 COVID-19 vaccine. V shed 0 bases and J shed 7 bases, with 7 bases lying between them. This CDR3 has 12 residues. Looked up from germline, CDR1 is SGHDN and CDR2 is FVKESK. This clone has just a few counts. Assay: immunoSEQ multiplex PCR; the TCRdb copy retains only in-frame clones and omits some. The sample holds around 120,000 clones; roughly 91% are singletons and the top ten take roughly 3.8%. The receptor comes from an adult who received the AZD1222 COVID-19 vaccine. This specimen consisted of peripheral blood, obtained 28 days after the second AZD1222 dose. The J gene is TRBJ2-7, the V gene TRBV14; D unresolved. CDR3 in amino acids: CASSQDSWEQYF. The DNA of the CDR3 is TGTGCCAGCAGCCAAGACAGCTGGGAGCAGTACTTC.